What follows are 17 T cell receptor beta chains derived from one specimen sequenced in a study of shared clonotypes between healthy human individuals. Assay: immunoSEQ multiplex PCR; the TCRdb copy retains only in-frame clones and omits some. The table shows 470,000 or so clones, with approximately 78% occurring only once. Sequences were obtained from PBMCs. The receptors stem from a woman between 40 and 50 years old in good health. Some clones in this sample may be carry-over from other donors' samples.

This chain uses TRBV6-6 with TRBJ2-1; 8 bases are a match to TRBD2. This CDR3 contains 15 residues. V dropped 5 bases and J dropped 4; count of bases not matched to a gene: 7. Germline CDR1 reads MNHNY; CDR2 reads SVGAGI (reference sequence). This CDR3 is CASSTLAGRYNEQFF. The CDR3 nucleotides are TGTGCCAGCAGTACTTTAGCGGGACGTTACAATGAGCAGTTCTTC.

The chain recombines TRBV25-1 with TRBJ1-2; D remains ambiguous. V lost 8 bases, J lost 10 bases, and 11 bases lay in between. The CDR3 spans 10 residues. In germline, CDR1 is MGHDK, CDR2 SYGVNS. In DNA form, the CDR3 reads TGTGCCAGCGCCGCTCTCTACTACACCTTC. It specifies CASAALYYTF.

The CDR3 region has the DNA TGTGCCAGCAGCACCGGGACAGCCCAAGAGACCCAGTACTTC. Its translation: CASSTGTAQETQYF. The chain recombines TRBV11-2 with TRBJ2-5; 7 nucleotides match TRBD1. Trimming at V came to 5 bases and at J to 1 base, leaving 4 bases not matched to a gene. The CDR3 contains 14 residues. Per germline, CDR1 SGHAT and CDR2 FQNNGV.

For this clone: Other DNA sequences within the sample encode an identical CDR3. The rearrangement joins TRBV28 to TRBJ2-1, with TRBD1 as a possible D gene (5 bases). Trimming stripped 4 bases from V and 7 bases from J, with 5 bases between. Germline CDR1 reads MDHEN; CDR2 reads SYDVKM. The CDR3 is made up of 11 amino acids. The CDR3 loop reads CASSSGNEQFF. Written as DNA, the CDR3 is TGTGCCAGCAGTTCAGGGAATGAGCAGTTCTTC. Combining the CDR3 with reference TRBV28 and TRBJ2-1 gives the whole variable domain DVKVTQSSRYLVKRTGEKVFLECVQDMDHENMFWYRQDPGLGLRLIYFSYDVKMKEKGDIPEGYSVSREKKERFSLILESASTNQTSMYLCASSSGNEQFFGPGTRLTVL.

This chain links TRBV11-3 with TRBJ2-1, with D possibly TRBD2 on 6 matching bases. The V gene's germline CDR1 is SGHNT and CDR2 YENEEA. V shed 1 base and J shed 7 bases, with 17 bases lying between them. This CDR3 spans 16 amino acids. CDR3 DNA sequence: TGTGCCAGCAGCTTAGGTCCGGCTAGCGCTAAAAATGAGCAGTTCTTC. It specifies CASSLGPASAKNEQFF. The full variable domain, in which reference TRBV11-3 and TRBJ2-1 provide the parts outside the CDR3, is EAGVVQSPRYKIIEKKQPVAFWCNPISGHNTLYWYLQNLGQGPELLIRYENEEAVDDSQLPKDRFSAERLKGVDSTLKIQPAELGDSAVYLCASSLGPASAKNEQFFGPGTRLTVL.

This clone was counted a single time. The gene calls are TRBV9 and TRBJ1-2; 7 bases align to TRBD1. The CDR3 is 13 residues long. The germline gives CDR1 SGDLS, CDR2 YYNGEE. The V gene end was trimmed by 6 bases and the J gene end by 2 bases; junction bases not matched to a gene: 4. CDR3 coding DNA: TGTGCCAGCAAACCGACAGGGAACTATGGCTACACCTTC. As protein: CASKPTGNYGYTF.

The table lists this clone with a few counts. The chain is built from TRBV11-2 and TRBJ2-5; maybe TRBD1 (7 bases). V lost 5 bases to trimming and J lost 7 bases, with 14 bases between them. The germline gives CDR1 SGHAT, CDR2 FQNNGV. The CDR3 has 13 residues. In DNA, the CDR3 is TGTGCCAGCAGCCCGGACAGGCGGGGGACCCAGTACTTC. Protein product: CASSPDRRGTQYF.

CDR3 in DNA: TGTGCCTGGAGTGTACGTGGGGGGGGCAATCAGCCCCAGCATTTT. It translates to CAWSVRGGGNQPQHF. This sequence joins TRBV30 and TRBJ1-5; tentative D call: TRBD1 (5 bases). Trimming shortened V by 0 bases and J by 2 bases, and 11 bases separated the two germline ends. The CDR3 is made up of 15 amino acids. CDR1 GTSNPN and CDR2 SVGIG come from the germline V gene (reference sequence).

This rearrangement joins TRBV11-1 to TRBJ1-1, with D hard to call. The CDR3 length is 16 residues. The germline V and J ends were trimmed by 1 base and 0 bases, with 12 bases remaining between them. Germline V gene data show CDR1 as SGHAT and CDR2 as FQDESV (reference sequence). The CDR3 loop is CASSLGAGALNTEAFF. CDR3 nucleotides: TGTGCCAGCAGCTTAGGGGCAGGAGCTTTGAACACTGAAGCTTTCTTT.

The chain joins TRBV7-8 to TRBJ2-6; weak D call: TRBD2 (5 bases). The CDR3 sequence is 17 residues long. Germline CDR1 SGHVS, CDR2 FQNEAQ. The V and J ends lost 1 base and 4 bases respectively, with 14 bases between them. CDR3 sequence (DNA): TGTGCCAGCAGCTTAGTGGAGGCGGCTCTGGGGGCCAACGTCCTGACTTTC. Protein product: CASSLVEAALGANVLTF.

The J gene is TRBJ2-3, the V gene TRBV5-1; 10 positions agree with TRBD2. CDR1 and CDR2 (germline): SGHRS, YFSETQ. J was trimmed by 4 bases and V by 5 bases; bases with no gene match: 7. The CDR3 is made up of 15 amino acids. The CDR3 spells CASSRISGRSDTQYF. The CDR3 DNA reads TGCGCCAGCAGTCGGATTAGCGGGAGGTCAGATACGCAGTATTTT.

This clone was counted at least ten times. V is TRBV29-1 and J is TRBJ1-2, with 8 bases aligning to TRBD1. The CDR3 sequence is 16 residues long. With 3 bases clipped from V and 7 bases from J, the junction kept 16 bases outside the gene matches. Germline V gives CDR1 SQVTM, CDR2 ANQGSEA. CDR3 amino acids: CSVDYTTGEFKGGYTF. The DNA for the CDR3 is TGCAGCGTTGACTATACGACAGGGGAGTTTAAGGGTGGCTACACCTTC.

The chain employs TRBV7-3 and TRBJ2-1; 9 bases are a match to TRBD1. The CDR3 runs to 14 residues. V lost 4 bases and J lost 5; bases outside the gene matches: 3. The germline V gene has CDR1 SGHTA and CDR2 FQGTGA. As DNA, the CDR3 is TGTGCCAGCAGCTACAGGGGGCAGGACAATGAGCAGTTCTTC. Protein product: CASSYRGQDNEQFF.

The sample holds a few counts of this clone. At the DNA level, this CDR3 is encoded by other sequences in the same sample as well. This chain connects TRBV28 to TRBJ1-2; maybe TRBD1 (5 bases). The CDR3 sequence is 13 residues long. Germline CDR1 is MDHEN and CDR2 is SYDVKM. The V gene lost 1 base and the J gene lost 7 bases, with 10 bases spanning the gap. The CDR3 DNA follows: TGTGCCAGCAGTTTATCCGGGGGATTTGGCTACACCTTC. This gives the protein CASSLSGGFGYTF.

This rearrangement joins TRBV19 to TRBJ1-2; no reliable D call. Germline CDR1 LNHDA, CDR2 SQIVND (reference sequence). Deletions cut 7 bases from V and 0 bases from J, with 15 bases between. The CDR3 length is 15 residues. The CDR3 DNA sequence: TGTGCCAGTACCTCGACGGCTTCAGCTAACTATGGCTACACCTTC. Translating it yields CASTSTASANYGYTF.

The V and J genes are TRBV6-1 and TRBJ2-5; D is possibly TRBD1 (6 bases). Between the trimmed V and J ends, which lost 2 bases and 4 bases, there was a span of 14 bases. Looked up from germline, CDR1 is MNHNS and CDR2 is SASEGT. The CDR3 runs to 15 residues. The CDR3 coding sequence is TGTGCCAGCAGTGAACTCAGGGGAGATGTAGAGACCCAGTACTTC. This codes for CASSELRGDVETQYF.

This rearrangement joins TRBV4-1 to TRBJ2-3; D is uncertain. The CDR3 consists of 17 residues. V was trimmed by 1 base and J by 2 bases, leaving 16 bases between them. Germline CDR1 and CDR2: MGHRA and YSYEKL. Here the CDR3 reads CASSQVVVGVITDTQYF. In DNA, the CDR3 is TGCGCCAGCAGCCAAGTAGTAGTGGGCGTGATCACAGATACGCAGTATTTT.